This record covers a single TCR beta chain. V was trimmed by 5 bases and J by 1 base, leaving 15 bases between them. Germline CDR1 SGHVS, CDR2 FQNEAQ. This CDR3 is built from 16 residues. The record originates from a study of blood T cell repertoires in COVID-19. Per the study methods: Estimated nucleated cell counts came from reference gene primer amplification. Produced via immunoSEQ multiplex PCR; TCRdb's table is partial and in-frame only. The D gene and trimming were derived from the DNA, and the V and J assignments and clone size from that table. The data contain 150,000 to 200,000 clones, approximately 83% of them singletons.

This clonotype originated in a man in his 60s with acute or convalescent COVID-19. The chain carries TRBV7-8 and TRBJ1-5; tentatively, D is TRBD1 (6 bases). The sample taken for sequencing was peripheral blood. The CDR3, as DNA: TGTGCCAGCAGCCCCACAGGGAGTAGAAGCAATCAGCCCCAGCATTTT. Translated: CASSPTGSRSNQPQHF.